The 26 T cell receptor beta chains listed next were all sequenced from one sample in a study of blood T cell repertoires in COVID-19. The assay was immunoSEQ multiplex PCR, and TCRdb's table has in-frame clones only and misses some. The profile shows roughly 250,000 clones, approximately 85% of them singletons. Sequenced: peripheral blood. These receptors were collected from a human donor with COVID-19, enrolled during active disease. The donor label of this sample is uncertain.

CDR3 coding DNA: TGTGCCAGCAGCCTGAGTGGGGACAGATATCAGCCCCAGCATTTT. Protein: CASSLSGDRYQPQHF. The rearrangement links TRBV7-9 to TRBJ1-5, with TRBD1 matching over 7 bases. There are 15 residues in the CDR3. Losses at the gene ends were 5 bases for V and 5 bases for J; bases not matched to a gene: 9. Germline-derived CDR1 and CDR2 are SEHNR and FQNEAQ (reference sequence).

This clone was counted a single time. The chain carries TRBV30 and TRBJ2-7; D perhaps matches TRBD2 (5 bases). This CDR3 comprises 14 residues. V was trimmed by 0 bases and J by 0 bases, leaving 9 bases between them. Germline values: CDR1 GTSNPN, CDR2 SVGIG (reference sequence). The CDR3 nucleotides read TGTGCCTGGAGTGTACAAGCGGCCTCCTACGAGCAGTACTTC. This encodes CAWSVQAASYEQYF.

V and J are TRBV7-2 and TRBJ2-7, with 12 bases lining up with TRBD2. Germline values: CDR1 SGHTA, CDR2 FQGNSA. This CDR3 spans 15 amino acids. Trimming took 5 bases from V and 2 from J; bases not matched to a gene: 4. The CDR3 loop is CASSVTSGSPYEQYF. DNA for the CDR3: TGTGCCAGCAGCGTGACTAGCGGGAGCCCCTACGAGCAGTACTTC.

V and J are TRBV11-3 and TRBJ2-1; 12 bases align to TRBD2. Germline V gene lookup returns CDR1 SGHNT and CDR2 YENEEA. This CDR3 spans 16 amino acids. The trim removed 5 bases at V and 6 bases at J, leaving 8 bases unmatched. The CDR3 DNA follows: TGTGCCAGCAGCCCGCCAGGACTAGCGGGATTCAATGAGCAGTTCTTC. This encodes CASSPPGLAGFNEQFF. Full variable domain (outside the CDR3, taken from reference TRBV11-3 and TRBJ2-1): EAGVVQSPRYKIIEKKQPVAFWCNPISGHNTLYWYLQNLGQGPELLIRYENEEAVDDSQLPKDRFSAERLKGVDSTLKIQPAELGDSAVYLCASSPPGLAGFNEQFFGPGTRLTVL.

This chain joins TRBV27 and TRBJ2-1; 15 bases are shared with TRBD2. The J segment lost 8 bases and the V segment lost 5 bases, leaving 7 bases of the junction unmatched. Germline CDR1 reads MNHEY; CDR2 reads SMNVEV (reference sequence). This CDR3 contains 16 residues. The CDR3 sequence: CASSPGLAGGPHEQFF. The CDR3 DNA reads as TGTGCCAGCAGTCCAGGACTAGCGGGAGGGCCCCATGAGCAGTTCTTC.

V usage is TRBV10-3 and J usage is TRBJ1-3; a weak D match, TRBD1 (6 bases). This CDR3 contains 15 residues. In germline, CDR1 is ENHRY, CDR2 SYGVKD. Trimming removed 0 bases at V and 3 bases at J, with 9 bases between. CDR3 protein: CAISESGRGGNTIYF. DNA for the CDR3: TGTGCCATCAGTGAGTCGGGCAGGGGTGGAAACACCATATATTTT.

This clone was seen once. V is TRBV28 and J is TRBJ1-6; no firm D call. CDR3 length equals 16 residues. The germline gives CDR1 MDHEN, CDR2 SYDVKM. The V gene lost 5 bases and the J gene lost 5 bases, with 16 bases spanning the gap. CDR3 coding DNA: TGTGCCAGCAGTCGCCGGGGAGGTCTAAATAATTCACCCCTCCACTTT. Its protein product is CASSRRGGLNNSPLHF.

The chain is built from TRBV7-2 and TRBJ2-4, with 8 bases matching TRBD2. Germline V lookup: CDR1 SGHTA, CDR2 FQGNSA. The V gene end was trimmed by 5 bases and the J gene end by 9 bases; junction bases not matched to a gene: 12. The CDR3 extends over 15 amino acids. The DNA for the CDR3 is TGTGCCAGCAGCCTGGATGGGCTAGCGGGTGGCATTCAGTACTTC. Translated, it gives CASSLDGLAGGIQYF.

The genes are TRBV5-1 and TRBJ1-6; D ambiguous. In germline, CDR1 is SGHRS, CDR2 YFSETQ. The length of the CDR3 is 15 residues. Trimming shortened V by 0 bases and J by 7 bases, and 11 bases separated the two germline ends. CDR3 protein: CASSLESDSNSPLHF. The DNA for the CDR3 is TGCGCCAGCAGCTTGGAGTCAGATTCCAATTCACCCCTCCACTTT. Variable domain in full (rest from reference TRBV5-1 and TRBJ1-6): KAGVTQTPRYLIKTRGQQVTLSCSPISGHRSVSWYQQTPGQGLQFLFEYFSETQRNKGNFPGRFSGRQFSNSRSEMNVSTLELGDSALYLCASSLESDSNSPLHFGNGTRLTVT.

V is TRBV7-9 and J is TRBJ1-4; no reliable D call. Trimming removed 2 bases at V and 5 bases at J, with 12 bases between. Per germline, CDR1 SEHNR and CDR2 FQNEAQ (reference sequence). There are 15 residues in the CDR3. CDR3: CASSLRRQGNEKLFF. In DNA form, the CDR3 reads TGTGCCAGCAGCTTAAGGAGGCAAGGAAATGAAAAACTGTTTTTT.

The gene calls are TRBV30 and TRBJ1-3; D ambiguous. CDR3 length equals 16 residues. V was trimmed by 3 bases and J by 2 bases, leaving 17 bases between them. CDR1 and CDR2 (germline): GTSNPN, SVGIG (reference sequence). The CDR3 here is CAWSAPRSSTGNTIYF. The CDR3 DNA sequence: TGTGCCTGGAGCGCCCCCCGGAGCTCTACTGGAAACACCATATATTTT. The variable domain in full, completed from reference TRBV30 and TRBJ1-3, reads SQTIHQWPATLVQPVGSPLSLECTVEGTSNPNLYWYRQAAGRGLQLLFYSVGIGQISSEVPQNLSASRPQDRQFILSSKKLLLSDSGFYLCAWSAPRSSTGNTIYFGEGSWLTVV.

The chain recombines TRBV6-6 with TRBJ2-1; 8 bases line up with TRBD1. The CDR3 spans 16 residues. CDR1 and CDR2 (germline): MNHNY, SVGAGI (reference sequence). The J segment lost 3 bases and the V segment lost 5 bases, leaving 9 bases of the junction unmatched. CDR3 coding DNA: TGTGCCAGCAGTAACCTCGACAGGGGCGTCTACAATGAGCAGTTCTTC. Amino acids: CASSNLDRGVYNEQFF.

The CDR3 reads CASSIDLYPRQGEEYGYTF. The CDR3 nucleotides read TGTGCCAGTAGTATAGATCTATATCCCCGTCAGGGGGAGGAATATGGCTACACCTTC. The rearrangement uses TRBV19 and TRBJ1-2, with 7 bases matching TRBD1. This CDR3 is 19 amino acids long. Germline V lookup: CDR1 LNHDA, CDR2 SQIVND (reference sequence). Trimming cost V 0 bases and J 5 bases; bases outside gene matches: 18.

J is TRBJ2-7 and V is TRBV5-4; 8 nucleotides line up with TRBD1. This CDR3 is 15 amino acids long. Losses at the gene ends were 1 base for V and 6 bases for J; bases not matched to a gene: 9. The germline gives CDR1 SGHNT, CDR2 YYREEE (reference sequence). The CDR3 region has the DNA TGTGCCAGCAGCTTGTTGGGACAGGTACCATCCGAGCAGTACTTC. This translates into CASSLLGQVPSEQYF.

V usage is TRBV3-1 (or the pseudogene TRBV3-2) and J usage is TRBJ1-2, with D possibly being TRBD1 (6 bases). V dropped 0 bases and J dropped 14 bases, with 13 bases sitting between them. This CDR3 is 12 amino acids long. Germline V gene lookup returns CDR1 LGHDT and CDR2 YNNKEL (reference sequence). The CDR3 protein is CASSQDSGGGTF. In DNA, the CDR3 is TGTGCCAGCAGCCAAGATAGCGGGGGCGGAACCTTC.

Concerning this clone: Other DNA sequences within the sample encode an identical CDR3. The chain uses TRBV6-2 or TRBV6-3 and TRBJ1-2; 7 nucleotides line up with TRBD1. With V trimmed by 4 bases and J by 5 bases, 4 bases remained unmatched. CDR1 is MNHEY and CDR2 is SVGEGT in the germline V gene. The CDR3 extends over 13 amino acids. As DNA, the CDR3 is TGTGCCAGCAGTTCGGGGACAGATTATGGCTACACCTTC. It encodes CASSSGTDYGYTF.

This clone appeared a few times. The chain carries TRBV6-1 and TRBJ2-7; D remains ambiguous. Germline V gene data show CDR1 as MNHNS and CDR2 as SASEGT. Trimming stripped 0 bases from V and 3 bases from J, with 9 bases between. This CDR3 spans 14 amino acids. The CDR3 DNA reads TGTGCCAGCAGTGAAGCTTGGCGGAGCTACGAGCAGTACTTC. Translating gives CASSEAWRSYEQYF.

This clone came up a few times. As DNA, the CDR3 is TGTGCCAGCAGCTTAGTCTCTAGCGGGAGGACCGGGGAGCTGTTTTTT. Translated: CASSLVSSGRTGELFF. This chain links TRBV11-2 with TRBJ2-2, with 11 nucleotides matching TRBD2. Germline-derived CDR1 and CDR2 are SGHAT and FQNNGV. The CDR3 covers 16 residues. Trimming removed 1 base from V and 5 bases from J; junction bases left unmatched: 3.

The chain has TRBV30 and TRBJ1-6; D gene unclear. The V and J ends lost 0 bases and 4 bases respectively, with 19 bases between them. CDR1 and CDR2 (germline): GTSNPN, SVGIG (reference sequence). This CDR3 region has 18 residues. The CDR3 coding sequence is TGTGCCTGGAGTGTGACCCAGGAGGGCAGCAGATATAATTCACCCCTCCACTTT. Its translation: CAWSVTQEGSRYNSPLHF. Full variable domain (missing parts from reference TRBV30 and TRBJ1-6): SQTIHQWPATLVQPVGSPLSLECTVEGTSNPNLYWYRQAAGRGLQLLFYSVGIGQISSEVPQNLSASRPQDRQFILSSKKLLLSDSGFYLCAWSVTQEGSRYNSPLHFGNGTRLTVT.

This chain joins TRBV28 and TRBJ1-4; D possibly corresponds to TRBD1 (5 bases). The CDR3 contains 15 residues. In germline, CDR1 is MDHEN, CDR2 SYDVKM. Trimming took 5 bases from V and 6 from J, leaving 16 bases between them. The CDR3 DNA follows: TGTGCCAGCAGTCGAGACAGTGCCCCACATGAAAAACTGTTTTTT. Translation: CASSRDSAPHEKLFF.

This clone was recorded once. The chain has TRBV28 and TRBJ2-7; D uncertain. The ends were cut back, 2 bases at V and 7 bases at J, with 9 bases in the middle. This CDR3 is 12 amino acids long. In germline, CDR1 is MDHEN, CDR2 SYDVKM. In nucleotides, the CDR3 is TGTGCCAGCAGTTTAAGCGCGGCAGAGCAGTACTTC. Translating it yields CASSLSAAEQYF.

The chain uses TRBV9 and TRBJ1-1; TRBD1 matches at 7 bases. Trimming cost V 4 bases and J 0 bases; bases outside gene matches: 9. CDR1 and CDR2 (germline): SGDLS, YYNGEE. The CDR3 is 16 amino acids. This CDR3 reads CASSPGGSGMNTEAFF. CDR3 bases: TGTGCCAGCAGCCCAGGGGGTTCGGGAATGAACACTGAAGCTTTCTTT.

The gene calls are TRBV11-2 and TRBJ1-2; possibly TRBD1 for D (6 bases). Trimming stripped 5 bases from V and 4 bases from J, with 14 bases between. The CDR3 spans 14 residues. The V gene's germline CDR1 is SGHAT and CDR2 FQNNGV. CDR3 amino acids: CASSTPTGLYGYTF. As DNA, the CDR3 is TGTGCCAGCAGCACCCCGACAGGCCTCTATGGCTACACCTTC. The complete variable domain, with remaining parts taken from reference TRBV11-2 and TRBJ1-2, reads EAGVAQSPRYKIIEKRQSVAFWCNPISGHATLYWYQQILGQGPKLLIQFQNNGVVDDSQLPKDRFSAERLKGVDSTLKIQPAKLEDSAVYLCASSTPTGLYGYTFGSGTRLTVV.

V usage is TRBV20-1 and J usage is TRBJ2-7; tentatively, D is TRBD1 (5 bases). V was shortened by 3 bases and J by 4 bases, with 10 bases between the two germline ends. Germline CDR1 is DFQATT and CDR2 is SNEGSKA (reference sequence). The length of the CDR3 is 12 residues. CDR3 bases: TGCAGTGCTAGTCCCGACAGTTACGAGCAGTACTTC. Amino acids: CSASPDSYEQYF.

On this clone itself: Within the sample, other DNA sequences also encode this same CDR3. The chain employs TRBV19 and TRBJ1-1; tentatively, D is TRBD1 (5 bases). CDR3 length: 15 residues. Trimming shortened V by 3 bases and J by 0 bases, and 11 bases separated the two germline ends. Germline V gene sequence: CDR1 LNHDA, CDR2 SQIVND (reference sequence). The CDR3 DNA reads TGTGCCAGTAGTATTCCCGCAGGGATGAACACTGAAGCTTTCTTT. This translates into CASSIPAGMNTEAFF.

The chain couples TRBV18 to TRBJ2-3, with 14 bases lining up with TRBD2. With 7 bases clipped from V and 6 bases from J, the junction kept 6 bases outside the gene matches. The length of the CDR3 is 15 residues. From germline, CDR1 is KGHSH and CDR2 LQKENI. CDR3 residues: CASLPGLAGVDTQYF. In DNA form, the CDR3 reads TGTGCCAGCTTACCGGGACTAGCGGGAGTGGATACGCAGTATTTT.